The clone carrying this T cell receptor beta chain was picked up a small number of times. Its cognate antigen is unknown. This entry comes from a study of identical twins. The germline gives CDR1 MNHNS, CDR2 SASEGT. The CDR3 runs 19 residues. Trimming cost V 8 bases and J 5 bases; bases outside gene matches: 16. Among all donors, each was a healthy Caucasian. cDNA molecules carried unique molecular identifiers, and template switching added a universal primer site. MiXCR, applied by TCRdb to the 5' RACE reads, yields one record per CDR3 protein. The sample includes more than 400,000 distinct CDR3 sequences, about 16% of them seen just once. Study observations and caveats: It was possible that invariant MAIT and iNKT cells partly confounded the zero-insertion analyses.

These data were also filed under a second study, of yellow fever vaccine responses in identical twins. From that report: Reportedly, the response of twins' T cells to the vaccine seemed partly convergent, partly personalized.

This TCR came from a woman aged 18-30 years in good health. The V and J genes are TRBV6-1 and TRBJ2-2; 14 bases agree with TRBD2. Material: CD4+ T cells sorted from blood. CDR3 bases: TGTGCCAGCCTTCGAAGGCTTACCGGGACTAGCGGGAGTACCGGGGAGCTGTTTTTT. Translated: CASLRRLTGTSGSTGELFF.